This T cell receptor beta chain was identified during a study of shared clonotypes between healthy human individuals (dated by TCRdb to the early 2020s). For the study in its entirety: The cohort comprised two women and three men aged 18 to 49 years. For each donor, CD4 naive and CD4 memory were each given three plates, CD8 naive was given two plates, and CD8 memory was given one plate. To estimate repertoire size and how much clonotype sharing occurs between individuals, the study deeply sequenced the blood TCR repertoires of roughly 5 healthy adults. Different laboratories and diverse techniques were used to prepare libraries and sequence TCR repertoires, to increase sequencing depth and limit assay-specific biases. Each donor's leukapheresis produced roughly between roughly 0.85 and 10 billion PBMCs. Beyond this particular receptor, the publication reports: Naive subsets generally had larger estimated clonotype richness than memory subsets. Rarefaction of sorted-subset datasets indicated incomplete sequencing despite the large sequencing depth. Because the study included a small number of donors, the genetic and exposure-history diversity represented was limited. Pairwise subsampling led to the expectation that sequencing depth would affect the degree of clonotype sharing among donors. Roughly 5% of naive CD4, 3% to 3.5% of naive CD8, approximately 2% of memory CD4, and about 0.4% of memory CD8 clonotypes were shared across several donors. Sampling was restricted to blood, and TCR repertoires in tissues likely differ from the TCR repertoires found in blood. Compared with non-shared clonotypes, clonotypes shared by all four sorted-subset donors had higher generation probabilities.

TCR CDR3 regions were amplified from genomic DNA by multiplex PCR using the deep immunoSEQ assay. Extracted genomic DNA from each cell subset was spread evenly across all wells of several immunoSEQ 96-well plates, with each plate serving as a replicate. For sorted subsets, each replicate PCR was loaded with roughly 200 ng genomic DNA, equivalent to 32,000 or so T cell genomes. Purified libraries were quantified with a Qubit 3.0 fluorometer, sized on a Bioanalyzer 2100, and re-quantified with the KAPA Library Quantification kit. Every immunoSEQ 96-well plate was sequenced on a dedicated single-read 150-cycle Illumina NextSeq 550 flow cell. Per the source publication's procedure: Because the immunoSEQ output held only junctional sequences and lacked quality scores, the filtering could not match the filtering applied to full-length reads. Sequences were annotated with PyIR, a Python wrapper for IgBLAST v1.9, and V/J genes and CDR3 were assigned using IMGT germline references. Reads with weak V/J assignments (E-value above 1e-6), missing CDR3, stop codons, out-of-frame junctions, or ambiguous translated residues were removed. V3J clonotypes were defined by identical inferred V gene, J gene, and CDR3 amino acid sequence. To compute the percentage overlap between repertoires, the number of shared unique clonotypes was divided by the size of the smaller repertoire. Richness of each repertoire was evaluated using RTK rarefaction, the Chao1 estimator, and Recon v2.1 estimates of unobserved clonotypes. Generation probabilities were computed with OLGA for all TCRbeta clonotypes obtained by the gDNA method from four donors. TCRdb retrieved this table from immuneACCESS and kept in-frame rearrangements only. Not all clones are present; in checked studies, unresolved V genes account for under half, and no reason is known for the remainder. V and J calls plus clone size are reproduced from that table; the DNA served to infer D and trimming. The sample has about 2.3 million clones on record, 92% of them singletons. The ten largest clonotypes hold approximately 0.39% of the sample.

CDR3 length: 14 amino acids, cysteine to phenylalanine. Only CDR3 DNA is held: 42 bases, read in frame from base 1. V and J are truncated by 7 bases and 3 bases respectively, leaving an intervening sequence of 12 bases. For CDR1 and CDR2, the germline V gene lists MDHEN and SYDVKM. As to this clone: Its recognized antigen is unknown. Per-base quality was not reported, and no clone a single base away is much larger than it.

Donors were healthy HIV-negative adults with no recently reported acute infections or vaccinations. All donors were Caucasian adults living in Nashville, Tennessee, USA. Magnetic negative selection was used to enrich CD4+ T cells, after which naive cells were positively selected on CD45RA and the negative fraction became the memory subset. After blood collection by leukapheresis, PBMCs were isolated using Ficoll-Histopaque density gradient centrifugation and then cryopreserved in the vapor phase of liquid nitrogen. Analytical flow cytometry was used to check the purity and quantity of each magnetically sorted T cell population. Each sorted fraction had its genomic DNA isolated and then quantified by UV absorbance on a Nanodrop 2000c.

The rearrangement combines TRBV28 with TRBJ2-2, with a weak D call of TRBD1 (6 bases match). This TCR derives from a man between 18 and 29 years old in good health. Some clones in this sample may be carry-over from other donors' samples. Sequencing was carried out using naive CD4+ T cells from PBMCs. The intended sense of this specimen's cell subset or site label: CD45RA+ positively selected. The sequence in DNA is TGTGCCAGCACCCAGGGGTGGGACACCGGGGAGCTGTTTTTT. Translated, this gives CASTQGWDTGELFF.